This T cell receptor beta chain originates from a study of T cell repertoires in cytomegalovirus infection. TCRdb redid the calling of the reads with MiXCR, one entry per CDR3 protein. This sample yields around 500,000 distinct CDR3 sequences, of which under 55% are seen a single time; just under 45% belongs to the top ten. The CDR3 is made up of 14 amino acids. Unmatched junction bases numbered 6, after V lost 7 bases and J lost 4 bases. Germline CDR1 and CDR2: MNHNS and SASEGT. Worth noting for this clonotype: Antigen unknown.

The chain recombines TRBV6-1 with TRBJ2-1, with 8 bases aligning to TRBD2. This material consisted of cultured PBMCs, taken from culture after CMV antigen stimulation. This TCR was sampled from a human donor in good health (CMV status not recorded). Some clones in this sample may be carry-over from other donors' samples. CDR3 nucleotides: TGTGCCAGCATCGGACTAGCACTTTACAATGAGCAGTTCTTC. Amino acids: CASIGLALYNEQFF.